Reported below is one T cell receptor (beta chain). No antigen is known for it. Base qualities are not provided; no much larger clone lies one nucleotide away. Receptor amplification or capture employed the immunoSEQ multiplex PCR assay. Sourced from immuneACCESS, this table was stored by TCRdb with only in-frame sequences that have V and J called. A share of the clones is absent; for the studies checked, an unresolved V gene accounts for under half, and the remainder has no known explanation. This sample gives almost 35,000 clones in total; approximately 91% of them show up just once. The ten largest clonotypes hold 4.5% of the sample. This entry is derived from a study of T cell changes during pregnancy in multiple sclerosis (dated by TCRdb to about 2019). A note on the overall study: The study examined how the T cell repertoire changed over the course of pregnancy in women with multiple sclerosis.

V is pruned by 8 bases and J by 4 bases, leaving 12 bases of the junction without a gene match. CDR1 MNHNY and CDR2 SVGAGI were looked up in the germline V gene (reference sequence). Including cysteine and phenylalanine, the CDR3 has 15 amino acids. Only the CDR3 DNA stays, 45 bases, in frame from base 1. The clonotype comes from a female donor in good health, enrolled as a control in a pregnancy study. The sequence is built from TRBV6-6 and TRBJ2-7; 9 central bases correspond to TRBD1. The sample was peripheral blood, taken in the second trimester of pregnancy. The CDR3 sequence is CASSTRVTGGYEQYF. The nucleotide sequence reads TGTGCCAGCTCAACAAGAGTGACAGGGGGATACGAGCAGTACTTC.